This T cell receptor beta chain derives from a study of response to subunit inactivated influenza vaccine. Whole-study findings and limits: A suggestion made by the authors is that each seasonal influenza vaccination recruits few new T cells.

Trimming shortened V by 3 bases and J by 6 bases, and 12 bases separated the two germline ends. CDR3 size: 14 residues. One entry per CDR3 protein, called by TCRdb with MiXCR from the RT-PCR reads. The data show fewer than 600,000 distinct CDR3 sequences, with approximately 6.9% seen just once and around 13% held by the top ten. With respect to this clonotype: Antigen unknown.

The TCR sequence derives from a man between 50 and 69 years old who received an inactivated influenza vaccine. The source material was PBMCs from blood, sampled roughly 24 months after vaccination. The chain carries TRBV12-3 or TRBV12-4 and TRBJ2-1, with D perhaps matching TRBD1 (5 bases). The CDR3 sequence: CASSLWRDSNEQFF. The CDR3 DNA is TGTGCCAGCAGTTTGTGGCGCGACAGCAATGAGCAGTTCTTC.